One sample yielded the 14 T cell receptor beta chains listed below, sequenced in a study of T cells in Graves' hyperthyroidism and ophthalmopathy. Using RNA transcripts as the source, TCR beta CDR3 regions were amplified. Carried out on the TCR CDR3, a first-round RT-PCR used the HTBI primer set. TCRdb reprocessed the multiplex PCR reads with MiXCR, giving one entry per CDR3 protein. The sample includes fewer than 250,000 distinct CDR3 sequences, 24% of them seen just once. Specimen: blood. The source of these receptors is a woman aged 40 to 50 with Graves' ophthalmopathy.

This clonotype was observed many times. The V and J genes are TRBV7-9 and TRBJ2-7; 8 bases align to TRBD2. V lost 2 bases to trimming and J lost 5 bases; unmatched junction nucleotides: 8. The CDR3 spans 15 residues. The V gene's germline CDR1 is SEHNR and CDR2 FQNEAQ (reference sequence). CDR3 nucleotides: TGTGCCAGCAGCTTACCAGCGGGAGCGGGGGACGAGCAGTACTTC. It codes for CASSLPAGAGDEQYF.

The J gene is TRBJ2-7, the V gene TRBV6-2 or TRBV6-3, with 7 bases fitting TRBD1. The CDR3 length is 15 residues. V gave up 6 bases and J gave up 3 bases; unmatched junction bases: 11. The germline gives CDR1 MNHEY, CDR2 SVGEGT. The CDR3 sequence is CASRSGDSGNYEQYF. CDR3 sequence (DNA): TGTGCCAGCAGGTCCGGGGACAGCGGTAACTACGAGCAGTACTTC.

This clonotype was seen many times. The gene calls are TRBV18 and TRBJ2-5; possible D gene TRBD2, 6 bases. The CDR3 covers 16 residues. Trimming cost V 3 bases and J 4 bases, with 18 bases left between them. The germline CDR1 and CDR2 sequences are KGHSH and LQKENI. The CDR3: CASSPQPIRGGETQYF. The CDR3 DNA sequence: TGTGCCAGCTCACCTCAACCAATCCGGGGAGGAGAGACCCAGTACTTC.

This clonotype has at least ten counts. The rearrangement joins TRBV20-1 to TRBJ2-7; TRBD1 is a possible D gene (6 bases). V dropped 1 base and J dropped 3 bases, with 10 bases sitting between them. Germline CDR1 reads DFQATT; CDR2 reads SNEGSKA (reference sequence). CDR3 length equals 13 residues. CDR3 amino acids: CSARVQGIYEQYF. The CDR3 region has the DNA TGCAGTGCTAGAGTACAGGGCATCTACGAGCAGTACTTC.

The chain couples TRBV11-2 to TRBJ2-7; D gene uncertain. Trimming removed 2 bases at V and 3 bases at J, with 8 bases between. CDR1 SGHAT and CDR2 FQNNGV come from the germline V gene. This CDR3 contains 13 residues. CDR3 sequence reads: CASSLRTHYEQYF. Written as DNA, the CDR3 is TGTGCCAGCAGCTTACGGACCCACTACGAGCAGTACTTC.

At least ten counts were recorded for this clonotype. This rearrangement joins TRBV29-1 to TRBJ1-1; the D gene is possibly TRBD1 (5 bases). The germline V and J ends were trimmed by 5 bases and 7 bases, with 11 bases remaining between them. The CDR3 length is 11 residues. Germline V gene lookup returns CDR1 SQVTM and CDR2 ANQGSEA. CDR3 region: CSVQGVREAFF. The CDR3 coding sequence is TGCAGCGTTCAAGGGGTCCGTGAAGCTTTCTTT.

The chain employs TRBV2 and TRBJ2-7; 10 bases are a match to TRBD2. Looked up from germline, CDR1 is SNHLY and CDR2 is FYNNEI. The CDR3 is made up of 16 amino acids. V was clipped by 0 bases and J by 2 bases; unmatched bases: 4. CDR3 sequence reads: CASSEAGLAATYEQYF. The DNA for the CDR3 is TGTGCCAGCAGTGAAGCCGGACTAGCGGCCACCTACGAGCAGTACTTC.

The chain recombines TRBV6-1 with TRBJ2-7; 14 bases are shared with TRBD2. Germline CDR1 and CDR2: MNHNS and SASEGT. After removal of 7 bases from V and 5 bases from J, the junction contained 13 bases not matched to a gene. This CDR3 spans 17 amino acids. CDR3 sequence reads: CASTALAGTSGRHEQYF. In DNA, the CDR3 is TGTGCCAGCACCGCGCTCGCCGGGACTAGCGGGAGACACGAGCAGTACTTC.

This clonotype has at least ten counts. V usage is TRBV29-1 and J usage is TRBJ1-2; 8 bases fit TRBD1. This CDR3 has 12 residues. Looked up from germline, CDR1 is SQVTM and CDR2 is ANQGSEA. V gave up 4 bases and J gave up 8 bases; unmatched junction bases: 6. The CDR3 nucleotides are TGCAGCGTTGGAGTCCGGGACAGGGGCTACACCTTC. Translated, it gives CSVGVRDRGYTF.

This clonotype was observed at least ten times. The genes are TRBV6-5 and TRBJ1-1; D is uncertain. CDR1 is MNHEY, CDR2 SVGAGI, per germline. V dropped 8 bases and J dropped 10 bases, with 17 bases sitting between them. The CDR3 is 12 residues long. The CDR3 DNA is TGTGCCAGCGTCGCGTCACCGGTGGGAGCTTTCTTT. Translating it yields CASVASPVGAFF.

This chain uses TRBV6-2 or TRBV6-3 with TRBJ1-1, with no clear D. The CDR3 has 13 amino acids. Germline lookup yields CDR1 MNHEY and CDR2 SVGEGT. Trimming stripped 7 bases from V and 4 bases from J, with 13 bases between. As DNA, the CDR3 is TGTGCCAGCACCAACCTAGGGATCACTGAAGCTTTCTTT. It yields the protein CASTNLGITEAFF.

The J gene is TRBJ2-7, the V gene TRBV24-1, with D perhaps matching TRBD1 (6 bases). The germline V gene has CDR1 KGHDR and CDR2 SFDVKD. V lost 5 bases, J lost 0 bases, and 10 bases lay in between. The CDR3 sequence is 14 residues long. The chain's CDR3 is CATSATGSSYEQYF. The CDR3 DNA reads TGTGCCACCAGTGCTACAGGGAGCTCCTACGAGCAGTACTTC.

The chain joins TRBV12-3 or TRBV12-4 to TRBJ1-2; 8 bases are shared with TRBD1. The CDR3 is 11 amino acids. V lost 6 bases and J lost 10; bases outside the gene matches: 4. In nucleotides, the CDR3 is TGTGCCAGCAGCCTACAGGGGGACTACACCTTC. This codes for CASSLQGDYTF.

The rearrangement links TRBV19 to TRBJ1-1; D is unclear. The germline V and J ends were trimmed by 2 bases and 1 base, with 5 bases remaining between them. This CDR3 has 13 residues. Germline CDR1 reads LNHDA; CDR2 reads SQIVND (reference sequence). CDR3 sequence: CASSIFENTEAFF. Here the CDR3 DNA reads TGTGCCAGTAGTATATTCGAGAACACTGAAGCTTTCTTT. The full variable domain, rest sourced from reference TRBV19 and TRBJ1-1, is DGGITQSPKYLFRKEGQNVTLSCEQNLNHDAMYWYRQDPGQGLRLIYYSQIVNDFQKGDIAEGYSVSREKKESFPLTVTSAQKNPTAFYLCASSIFENTEAFFGQGTRLTVV.